These 24 T cell receptor beta chains came from one sample sequenced in a study of CD4 T cells in relation to SARS-CoV-2 and coronaviruses (dated by TCRdb to the early 2020s). The library was obtained by the immunoSEQ multiplex PCR assay. The table was pulled from immuneACCESS by TCRdb, which kept in-frame rearrangements only. Such tables lose some clones; where checked, under half of the loss comes from unresolved V genes, and the rest has no known cause. Recorded for this sample are about 21,000 clones; around three quarters of them occurred a single time. The biggest ten clones account for under 15% of the sample. CD4+ T cells from unexposed donors were collected before the COVID-19 pandemic (2011-2018). After less than 13 days of culture, CD4+ T cells were isolated with the EasySep CD4+ T cell isolation kit. These receptors' targets are unknown. Sequencing used CD4+ T cells from PBMCs, cultured in vitro. The receptors were gathered from a human donor in good health.

The chain has TRBV2 and TRBJ1-4; D might be TRBD1 (5 bases). The germline V gene has CDR1 SNHLY and CDR2 FYNNEI. The CDR3 is 15 residues long. V lost 5 bases and J lost 6, with 16 bases in between. Written as DNA, the CDR3 is TGTGCCAGCAGTCCTGAGACCGGGACGCATGAAAAACTGTTTTTT. Amino acid sequence: CASSPETGTHEKLFF.

This clone was counted only a few times. This chain joins TRBV11-3 and TRBJ2-1; no firm D call. Germline loops: CDR1 SGHNT, CDR2 YENEEA. This CDR3 has 15 amino acids. V gave up 5 bases and J gave up 0 bases, with 11 bases separating them. CDR3 DNA sequence: TGTGCCAGCAGCGCTAAAAGTAGCTCCTACAATGAGCAGTTCTTC. Amino acids: CASSAKSSSYNEQFF.

This chain uses TRBV5-1 with TRBJ2-2; D call uncertain. The CDR3 has 16 residues. The V and J ends lost 4 bases and 4 bases respectively, with 17 bases between them. CDR1 is SGHRS and CDR2 is YFSETQ in the germline V gene. The CDR3 sequence: CASSPLRAAGTGELFF. CDR3 DNA: TGCGCCAGCAGCCCCCTTCGGGCGGCCGGCACCGGGGAGCTGTTTTTT.

CDR3 sequence reads: CASSTTSGPYNEQFF. Here the CDR3 DNA reads TGCGCCAGCAGTACGACTAGCGGGCCGTACAATGAGCAGTTCTTC. The chain carries TRBV10-1 and TRBJ2-1; 10 nucleotides align to TRBD2. CDR1 is WNHNN and CDR2 is SYGVQD in the germline V gene (reference sequence). J gave up 4 bases and V 5 bases, and 5 bases lay outside the gene matches. The CDR3 has 15 residues.

This clone was counted once. J is TRBJ1-1 and V is TRBV29-1; D is unresolved. CDR1 and CDR2 from the germline V gene are SQVTM and ANQGSEA. V dropped 6 bases and J dropped 3 bases, with 14 bases sitting between them. This CDR3 contains 13 residues. The CDR3 region has the DNA TGCAGCGTCGCCCTGTTGTGGGACACTGAAGCTTTCTTT. Translated, it gives CSVALLWDTEAFF.

This chain joins TRBV5-1 and TRBJ1-1; 9 bases line up with TRBD1. The ends lost 3 bases at V and 2 bases at J; junction bases unmatched: 2. The V gene's germline CDR1 is SGHRS and CDR2 YFSETQ. The CDR3 consists of 14 residues. CDR3 sequence: CASSSGQGNTEAFF. The CDR3 nucleotides are TGCGCCAGCAGCTCGGGACAGGGCAACACTGAAGCTTTCTTT.

V gene TRBV2 combines with J gene TRBJ1-4; TRBD1 is a possible D gene (5 bases). V shed 3 bases and J shed 4 bases, with 9 bases lying between them. Germline V gene data show CDR1 as SNHLY and CDR2 as FYNNEI. The CDR3 is 14 amino acids. The CDR3 is CASSDGTLNEKLFF. CDR3 sequence (DNA): TGTGCCAGCAGTGATGGGACCCTTAATGAAAAACTGTTTTTT.

This clone was detected once. The chain links TRBV19 to TRBJ2-7; the match to TRBD2 covers 14 bases. CDR1 is LNHDA and CDR2 is SQIVND in the germline V gene (reference sequence). V shed 10 bases and J 0 bases; nucleotides not matched to a gene: 14. CDR3 length: 18 residues. The CDR3 loop is CATSTTSGLAGDSYEQYF. CDR3 nucleotides: TGTGCCACCTCGACCACCTCGGGACTAGCGGGAGACTCCTACGAGCAGTACTTC. Based on the CDR3 plus reference TRBV19 and TRBJ2-7, the full variable domain is DGGITQSPKYLFRKEGQNVTLSCEQNLNHDAMYWYRQDPGQGLRLIYYSQIVNDFQKGDIAEGYSVSREKKESFPLTVTSAQKNPTAFYLCATSTTSGLAGDSYEQYFGPGTRLTVT.

This clone has only one observation. The chain has TRBV12-5 and TRBJ2-1; a possible D gene is TRBD2 (5 bases). Germline V gene data show CDR1 as LGHNT and CDR2 as FRNRAP. CDR3 size: 18 residues. The V and J ends lost 0 bases and 5 bases respectively, with 20 bases between them. The chain's CDR3 is CASGLVPSRLRPHNEQFF. CDR3 DNA sequence: TGTGCTAGTGGTTTGGTACCATCAAGACTAAGACCCCACAATGAGCAGTTCTTC.

The CDR3 spells CASSIGQGGHNEQFF. As DNA, the CDR3 is TGCGCCAGCAGCATTGGACAGGGGGGGCACAATGAGCAGTTCTTC. V usage is TRBV5-1 and J usage is TRBJ2-1; the match to TRBD1 covers 10 bases. V was pared by 4 bases and J by 5 bases, with 6 bases of the junction left unmatched. The CDR3 has 15 amino acids. The germline V gene encodes CDR1 SGHRS and CDR2 YFSETQ. Full variable domain (missing parts from reference TRBV5-1 and TRBJ2-1): KAGVTQTPRYLIKTRGQQVTLSCSPISGHRSVSWYQQTPGQGLQFLFEYFSETQRNKGNFPGRFSGRQFSNSRSEMNVSTLELGDSALYLCASSIGQGGHNEQFFGPGTRLTVL.

The rearrangement joins TRBV18 to TRBJ1-2, with TRBD1 identical over 8 bases. The CDR3 is 13 residues long. CDR1 is KGHSH, CDR2 LQKENI, per germline. V lost 4 bases and J lost 4; bases outside the gene matches: 2. CDR3 nucleotides: TGTGCCAGCTCACTCGACAGGGGCTATGGCTACACCTTC. Its translation: CASSLDRGYGYTF.

This chain uses TRBV18 with TRBJ1-2; 9 bases are a match to TRBD1. With 3 bases clipped from V and 7 bases from J, the junction kept 9 bases outside the gene matches. This CDR3 is 15 amino acids long. Germline V CDR1 and CDR2: KGHSH, LQKENI. CDR3 loop: CASSPLQGAPSGYTF. CDR3 coding DNA: TGTGCCAGCTCACCGCTACAGGGGGCTCCGAGTGGCTACACCTTC.

The rearrangement joins TRBV9 to TRBJ2-5; TRBD2 matches 7 bases. Germline CDR1 and CDR2: SGDLS and YYNGEE. The length of the CDR3 is 15 residues. After removal of 0 bases from V and 1 base from J, the junction contained 3 bases not matched to a gene. CDR3 nucleotides: TGTGCCAGCAGCGTAGGGGGACTATTCCAAGAGACCCAGTACTTC. Its translation: CASSVGGLFQETQYF.

This clone was seen a few times. The chain combines TRBV2 with TRBJ1-5; D call uncertain. The CDR3 contains 14 residues. V dropped 2 bases and J dropped 7 bases, with 12 bases sitting between them. CDR1 SNHLY and CDR2 FYNNEI come from the germline V gene. CDR3 nucleotides: TGTGCCAGCAGTGAATTTGGGTCGGGACAGCCCCAGCATTTT. It encodes CASSEFGSGQPQHF.

The chain carries TRBV6-5 and TRBJ2-7; 8 bases agree with TRBD2. The junction had 10 bases not matched to a gene; V was cut back by 0 bases and J by 6 bases. This CDR3 is 16 amino acids long. Germline V gene lookup returns CDR1 MNHEY and CDR2 SVGAGI. CDR3 in amino acids: CASSYSIPGLVGEQYF. The CDR3, as DNA: TGTGCCAGCAGTTACTCGATTCCGGGACTAGTTGGCGAGCAGTACTTC.

The rearrangement joins TRBV5-1 to TRBJ1-4, with D maybe TRBD1 (6 bases). There are 15 residues in the CDR3. From germline, CDR1 is SGHRS and CDR2 YFSETQ. Deletions cut 4 bases from V and 7 bases from J, with 17 bases between. The CDR3 bases are TGCGCCAGCAGCATGGAGGGGGGGGCTATTGAAAAACTGTTTTTT. Translated: CASSMEGGAIEKLFF.

V gene TRBV3-1 (or the pseudogene TRBV3-2) combines with J gene TRBJ1-3; D not certain. The germline V and J ends were trimmed by 0 bases and 0 bases, with 12 bases remaining between them. Looked up from germline, CDR1 is LGHDT and CDR2 is YNNKEL (reference sequence). The CDR3 has 17 amino acids. The CDR3 DNA is TGTGCCAGCAGCCAAGATTTTGCTGGGAGCTCTGGAAACACCATATATTTT. Translating it yields CASSQDFAGSSGNTIYF.

The gene calls are TRBV7-9 and TRBJ2-4, with a tentative D call TRBD1 (5 bases). Trimming cost V 2 bases and J 0 bases, with 11 bases left between them. Germline-derived CDR1 and CDR2 are SEHNR and FQNEAQ (reference sequence). The CDR3 has 16 residues. CDR3 sequence reads: CASSLTGSIAKNIQYF. CDR3 sequence (DNA): TGTGCCAGCAGCTTAACAGGTAGCATAGCCAAAAACATTCAGTACTTC.

This clone was seen a single time. The genes are TRBV5-8 and TRBJ1-2, with 9 positions matching TRBD1. Per germline, CDR1 SGHTS and CDR2 YDEGEE. The CDR3 spans 16 residues. The junction had 15 bases not matched to a gene; V was cut back by 0 bases and J by 12 bases. CDR3 protein: CASSLVPAADRGFDTF. CDR3 coding DNA: TGTGCCAGCAGCTTGGTTCCTGCCGCGGACAGGGGATTCGACACCTTC.

The gene calls are TRBV19 and TRBJ1-6, with 7 nucleotides matching TRBD1. V was clipped by 7 bases and J by 9 bases; unmatched bases: 12. The germline gives CDR1 LNHDA, CDR2 SQIVND (reference sequence). The CDR3 contains 15 residues. DNA of the CDR3: TGTGCCAGTAAGGGTGGCGGGACAGAGTTTTCACCCCTCCACTTT. This codes for CASKGGGTEFSPLHF.

The chain has TRBV24-1 and TRBJ2-5, with a weak D call TRBD1 (6 bases). Trimming shortened V by 7 bases and J by 3 bases, and 11 bases separated the two germline ends. This CDR3 is 13 amino acids long. CDR1 and CDR2 from the germline V gene are KGHDR and SFDVKD. The CDR3 DNA sequence: TGTGCCACCAGCAGGACAGAAAAAGAGACCCAGTACTTC. Its protein is CATSRTEKETQYF.

This clone was counted a few times. The rearrangement links TRBV7-3 to TRBJ2-2, with TRBD1 matching over 7 bases. The germline V gene encodes CDR1 SGHTA and CDR2 FQGTGA. The trim removed 0 bases at V and 5 bases at J, leaving 3 bases unmatched. The CDR3 totals 15 residues. CDR3 in amino acids: CASSLTGGSTGELFF. In DNA form, the CDR3 reads TGTGCCAGCAGCTTAACAGGGGGCAGTACCGGGGAGCTGTTTTTT.

This chain joins TRBV5-1 and TRBJ2-1, with D perhaps TRBD2 (6 bases). Germline V lookup: CDR1 SGHRS, CDR2 YFSETQ. The V end was cut by 6 bases, the J end by 1 base, with 14 bases between. This CDR3 has 15 amino acids. The CDR3 is CASKKAGRSYNEQFF. CDR3 in DNA: TGCGCCAGCAAAAAGGCGGGAAGGTCCTACAATGAGCAGTTCTTC.

The rearrangement links TRBV18 to TRBJ2-3; no clear D. The CDR3 extends over 12 amino acids. Between the trimmed V and J ends, which lost 3 bases and 6 bases, there was a span of 7 bases. CDR1 is KGHSH and CDR2 is LQKENI in the germline V gene. The CDR3 here is CASSPRPDTQYF. For the CDR3, the DNA is TGTGCCAGCTCACCCCGGCCTGATACGCAGTATTTT. The full variable domain, rest sourced from reference TRBV18 and TRBJ2-3, is NAGVMQNPRHLVRRRGQEARLRCSPMKGHSHVYWYRQLPEEGLKFMVYLQKENIIDESGMPKERFSAEFPKEGPSILRIQQVVRGDSAAYFCASSPRPDTQYFGPGTRLTVL.